These 18 T cell receptor beta chains came from one sample sequenced in a study of T cells after yellow fever vaccination. TCRdb called the 5' RACE reads again in MiXCR, with one record for every CDR3 protein. This sample has fewer than 450,000 distinct CDR3 sequences, with around 10% found just once. The sample in question was PBMCs, obtained on the day of the first yellow fever vaccination. The receptors shown here come from a man in his late teens or twenties who received the YFV17D yellow fever vaccine.

For this clonotype: The junction shows a germline mismatch at one end, possibly a read error. J is TRBJ1-4 and V is TRBV3-1, with TRBD1 identical over 7 bases. Germline assignment: CDR1 LGHDT and CDR2 YNNKEL (reference sequence). This CDR3 region has 15 residues. The CDR3 here is CASSPDRARNGKLFF. DNA of the CDR3: TGTGCCAGCAGTCCTGACAGGGCGAGAAATGGAAAACTGTTTTTT.

The chain combines TRBV25-1 with TRBJ2-3; D is unresolved. The germline gives CDR1 MGHDK, CDR2 SYGVNS. The CDR3 is 15 amino acids. Trimming took off 6 bases at V and 6 bases at J, with 19 bases between the two ends. CDR3 amino acids: CASSDLPGSGDTQYF. CDR3 nucleotide sequence: TGTGCCAGCAGCGACCTTCCGGGTAGTGGGGATACGCAGTATTTT.

This clonotype has a handful of counts. The V gene is TRBV7-9, the J gene TRBJ2-7, with D perhaps TRBD1 (5 bases). The CDR3 loop spans 17 amino acids. With 4 bases removed from V and 3 bases from J, the gap between germline ends came to 22 bases. The germline V gene has CDR1 SEHNR and CDR2 FQNEAQ (reference sequence). The CDR3 nucleotides are TGTGCCAGCAGCTCATCTTATGGGGCAGACACATACTACGAGCAGTACTTC. This translates into CASSSSYGADTYYEQYF.

This clonotype was counted between two and nine times. V usage is TRBV6-5 and J usage is TRBJ1-3; D unresolved. V gave up 2 bases and J gave up 0 bases, with 8 bases separating them. Germline V gene data show CDR1 as MNHEY and CDR2 as SVGAGI. The CDR3 has 15 amino acids. CDR3 DNA sequence: TGTGCCAGCAGTTACGGGCAAAGCTCTGGAAACACCATATATTTT. This codes for CASSYGQSSGNTIYF.

The sample holds a few counts of this clonotype. The V call is TRBV9, the J call TRBJ2-3; unclear D gene. The germline V and J ends were trimmed by 0 bases and 0 bases, with 11 bases remaining between them. The germline V gene encodes CDR1 SGDLS and CDR2 YYNGEE. CDR3 length equals 16 residues. CDR3 sequence (DNA): TGTGCCAGCAGCGTAGCAGGAAGGGCTAGCACAGATACGCAGTATTTT. Translating gives CASSVAGRASTDTQYF. Full variable domain (missing parts from reference TRBV9 and TRBJ2-3): DSGVTQTPKHLITATGQRVTLRCSPRSGDLSVYWYQQSLDQGLQFLIQYYNGEERAKGNILERFSAQQFPDLHSELNLSSLELGDSALYFCASSVAGRASTDTQYFGPGTRLTVL.

The CDR3 loop is CASSLTGTSFYEQYF. The DNA of the CDR3 is TGTGCCAGCAGCCTCACCGGGACATCCTTCTACGAGCAGTACTTC. The chain has TRBV13 and TRBJ2-7; TRBD1 might be the D (6 bases). CDR3 length: 15 amino acids. Germline V gene data show CDR1 as PRHDT and CDR2 as FYEKMQ (reference sequence). Trimming took 5 bases from V and 3 from J, leaving 17 bases between them.

V usage is TRBV4-2 and J usage is TRBJ2-1; D is unresolved. V lost 3 bases to trimming and J lost 4 bases, with 16 bases between them. From germline, CDR1 is LGHNA and CDR2 YNFKEQ. The CDR3 is 16 residues long. The CDR3 DNA reads as TGTGCCAGCAGCCACCGCGGTGCCCTTAGATACAATGAGCAGTTCTTC. Translated: CASSHRGALRYNEQFF.

The V call is TRBV28, the J call TRBJ1-4; no clear D gene. The CDR3 runs to 11 residues. Germline V gives CDR1 MDHEN, CDR2 SYDVKM. The V and J ends lost 6 bases and 6 bases respectively, with 5 bases between them. The CDR3 DNA sequence: TGTGCCAGCAGCGCGTATGAAAAACTGTTTTTT. It specifies CASSAYEKLFF.

This clonotype has just a few counts. V is TRBV20-1 and J is TRBJ2-5, with a weak D call TRBD1 (5 bases). The CDR3 runs to 14 residues. The ends were cut back, 7 bases at V and 3 bases at J, with 18 bases in the middle. Germline V gene data show CDR1 as DFQATT and CDR2 as SNEGSKA (reference sequence). As DNA, the CDR3 is TGCAGTGTTCACAGGCTCCTTTCTGAAGAGACCCAGTACTTC. It is translated as CSVHRLLSEETQYF.

V gene TRBV4-3 combines with J gene TRBJ2-1; TRBD1 might be the D (6 bases). V was pared by 8 bases and J by 6 bases, with 8 bases between. CDR3 length: 11 amino acids. Germline CDR1 LGHNA, CDR2 YSLEER. The CDR3 region is CASLGGNEQFF. The CDR3 DNA reads TGCGCCAGCCTAGGGGGCAATGAGCAGTTCTTC.

The chain is built from TRBV6-1 and TRBJ2-2; 8 bases match TRBD1. Trimming removed 6 bases from V and 2 bases from J; junction bases left unmatched: 5. Germline CDR1 MNHNS, CDR2 SASEGT. The CDR3 is 15 residues long. The chain's CDR3 is CASSPTGANTGELFF. The CDR3 nucleotides are TGTGCCAGCAGCCCGACAGGGGCCAACACCGGGGAGCTGTTTTTT.

The chain uses TRBV9 and TRBJ1-6, with TRBD1 as a possible D gene (5 bases). V was shortened by 1 base and J by 11 bases, with 19 bases between the two germline ends. Germline V CDR1 and CDR2: SGDLS, YYNGEE. The CDR3 consists of 16 residues. CDR3 in amino acids: CASSVSPDSDVTPLHF. The CDR3 nucleotides are TGTGCCAGCAGCGTATCACCAGACAGCGACGTAACACCCCTCCACTTT.

This clonotype has at least ten counts. The V and J genes are TRBV24-1 and TRBJ2-1; 8 bases agree with TRBD2. The germline gives CDR1 KGHDR, CDR2 SFDVKD. This CDR3 contains 16 residues. V shed 1 base and J 3 bases; nucleotides not matched to a gene: 4. CDR3 in amino acids: CATSDFGGAGYNEQFF. DNA for the CDR3: TGTGCCACCAGTGATTTCGGGGGGGCAGGCTACAATGAGCAGTTCTTC.

Many counts were recorded for this clonotype. The chain recombines TRBV12-3 or TRBV12-4 with TRBJ1-5; D unclear. V lost 2 bases and J lost 6, with 5 bases in between. This CDR3 comprises 12 residues. CDR3: CASSLPRQPQHF. In DNA form, the CDR3 reads TGTGCCAGCAGTTTACCGCGTCAGCCCCAGCATTTT.

This clonotype has a count of ten or more. V usage is TRBV5-1 and J usage is TRBJ2-2; 8 bases align to TRBD1. The V gene end was trimmed by 4 bases and the J gene end by 5 bases; junction bases not matched to a gene: 10. The CDR3 extends over 16 amino acids. CDR1 and CDR2 from the germline V gene are SGHRS and YFSETQ. In DNA form, the CDR3 reads TGCGCCAGCAGCCCGCGGACAGGGTTCTCGACCGGGGAGCTGTTTTTT. Translated, it gives CASSPRTGFSTGELFF.

This clonotype has just a few counts. The rearrangement joins TRBV29-1 to TRBJ1-2; 9 bases map to TRBD1. There are 14 residues in the CDR3. J was trimmed by 6 bases and V by 4 bases; bases with no gene match: 9. Germline loops: CDR1 SQVTM, CDR2 ANQGSEA. In nucleotides, the CDR3 is TGCAGCGTTGCCCCGGGGACAGGGCTAAATGGCTACACCTTC. It encodes CSVAPGTGLNGYTF.

The rearrangement links TRBV25-1 to TRBJ1-1; no reliable D call. Germline V lookup: CDR1 MGHDK, CDR2 SYGVNS. The CDR3 consists of 13 residues. V was cut by 4 bases and J by 1 base, with 7 bases left in between. CDR3 loop: CASSVMGNTEAFF. The CDR3 DNA reads TGTGCCAGCAGTGTAATGGGGAACACTGAAGCTTTCTTT.

This clonotype was detected a few times. This sequence joins TRBV9 and TRBJ2-5; 8 nucleotides align to TRBD2. From germline, CDR1 is SGDLS and CDR2 YYNGEE. The CDR3 has 14 residues. V lost 3 bases, J lost 3 bases, and 4 bases stayed unmatched. The DNA for the CDR3 is TGTGCCAGCAGCGCGGGGACTAGGGAAGAGACCCAGTACTTC. Translated: CASSAGTREETQYF.